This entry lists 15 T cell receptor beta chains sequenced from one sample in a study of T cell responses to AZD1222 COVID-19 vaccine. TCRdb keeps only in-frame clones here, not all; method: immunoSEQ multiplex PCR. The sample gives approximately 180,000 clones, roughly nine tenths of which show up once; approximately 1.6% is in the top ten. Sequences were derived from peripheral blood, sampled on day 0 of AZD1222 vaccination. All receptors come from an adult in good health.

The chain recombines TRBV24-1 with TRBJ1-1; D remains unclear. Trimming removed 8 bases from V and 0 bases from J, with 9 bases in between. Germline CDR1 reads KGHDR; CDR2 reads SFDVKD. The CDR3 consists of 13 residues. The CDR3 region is CATTLGVNTEAFF. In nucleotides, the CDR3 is TGTGCCACCACTTTAGGCGTGAACACTGAAGCTTTCTTT.

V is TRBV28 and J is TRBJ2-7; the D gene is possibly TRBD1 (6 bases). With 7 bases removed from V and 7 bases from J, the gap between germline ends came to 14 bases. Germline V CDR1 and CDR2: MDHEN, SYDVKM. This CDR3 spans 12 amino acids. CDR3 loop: CASKVTGSEQYF. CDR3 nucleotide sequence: TGTGCCAGCAAAGTTACAGGGTCGGAGCAGTACTTC.

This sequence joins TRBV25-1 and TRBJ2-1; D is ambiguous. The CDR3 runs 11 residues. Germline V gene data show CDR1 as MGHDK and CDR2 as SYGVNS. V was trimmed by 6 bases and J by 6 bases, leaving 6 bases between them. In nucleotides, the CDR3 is TGTGCCAGCAGAGAAGCCAATGAGCAGTTCTTC. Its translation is CASREANEQFF. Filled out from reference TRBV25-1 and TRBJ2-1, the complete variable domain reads EADIYQTPRYLVIGTGKKITLECSQTMGHDKMYWYQQDPGMELHLIHYSYGVNSTEKGDLSSESTVSRIRTEHFPLTLESARPSHTSQYLCASREANEQFFGPGTRLTVL.

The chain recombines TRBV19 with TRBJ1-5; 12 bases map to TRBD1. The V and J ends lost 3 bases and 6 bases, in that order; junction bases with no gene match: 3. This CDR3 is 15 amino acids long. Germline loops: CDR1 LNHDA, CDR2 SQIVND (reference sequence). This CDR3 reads CASSIRDRGLQPQHF. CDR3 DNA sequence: TGTGCCAGTAGTATTAGGGACAGGGGGCTTCAGCCCCAGCATTTT. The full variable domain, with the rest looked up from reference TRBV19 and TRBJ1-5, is DGGITQSPKYLFRKEGQNVTLSCEQNLNHDAMYWYRQDPGQGLRLIYYSQIVNDFQKGDIAEGYSVSREKKESFPLTVTSAQKNPTAFYLCASSIRDRGLQPQHFGDGTRLSIL.

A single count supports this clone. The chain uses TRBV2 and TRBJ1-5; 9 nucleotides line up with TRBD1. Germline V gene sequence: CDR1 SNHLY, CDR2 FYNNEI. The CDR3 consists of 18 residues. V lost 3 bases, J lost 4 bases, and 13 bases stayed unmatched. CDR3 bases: TGTGCCAGCAGTGATTTGGACAGGGGCCACCCTGGGAATCAGCCCCAGCATTTT. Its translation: CASSDLDRGHPGNQPQHF.

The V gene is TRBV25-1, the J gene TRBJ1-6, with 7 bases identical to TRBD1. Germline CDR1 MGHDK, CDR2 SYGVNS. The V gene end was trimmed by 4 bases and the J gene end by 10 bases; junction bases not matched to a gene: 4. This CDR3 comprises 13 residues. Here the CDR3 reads CASSGQGSSPLHF. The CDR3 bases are TGTGCCAGCAGTGGACAGGGAAGCTCACCCCTCCACTTT. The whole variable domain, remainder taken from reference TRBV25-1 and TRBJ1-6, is EADIYQTPRYLVIGTGKKITLECSQTMGHDKMYWYQQDPGMELHLIHYSYGVNSTEKGDLSSESTVSRIRTEHFPLTLESARPSHTSQYLCASSGQGSSPLHFGNGTRLTVT.

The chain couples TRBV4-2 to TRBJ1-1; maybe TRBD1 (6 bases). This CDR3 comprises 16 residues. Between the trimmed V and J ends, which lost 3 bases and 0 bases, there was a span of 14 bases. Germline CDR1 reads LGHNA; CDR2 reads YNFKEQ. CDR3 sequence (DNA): TGTGCCAGCAGCCAGGGTTCGGGGGGCCTGAACACTGAAGCTTTCTTT. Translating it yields CASSQGSGGLNTEAFF.

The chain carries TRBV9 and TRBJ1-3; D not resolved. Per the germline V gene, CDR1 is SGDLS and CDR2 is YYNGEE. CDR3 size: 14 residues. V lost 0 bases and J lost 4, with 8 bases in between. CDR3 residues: CASSVAVGGNTIYF. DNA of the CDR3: TGTGCCAGCAGCGTAGCCGTAGGGGGAAACACCATATATTTT.

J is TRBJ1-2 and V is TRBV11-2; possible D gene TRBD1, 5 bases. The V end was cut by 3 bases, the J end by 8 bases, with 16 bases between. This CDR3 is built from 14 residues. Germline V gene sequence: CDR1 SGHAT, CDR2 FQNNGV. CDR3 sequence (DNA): TGTGCCAGCAGCTTGCGACAGCGCTATAGCGGCTACACCTTC. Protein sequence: CASSLRQRYSGYTF.

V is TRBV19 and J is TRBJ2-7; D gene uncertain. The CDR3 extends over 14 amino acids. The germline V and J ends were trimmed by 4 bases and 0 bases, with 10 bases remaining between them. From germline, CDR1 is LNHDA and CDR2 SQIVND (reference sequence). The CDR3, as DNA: TGTGCCAGTAGTACACCAGGAGACTCCTACGAGCAGTACTTC. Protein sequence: CASSTPGDSYEQYF.

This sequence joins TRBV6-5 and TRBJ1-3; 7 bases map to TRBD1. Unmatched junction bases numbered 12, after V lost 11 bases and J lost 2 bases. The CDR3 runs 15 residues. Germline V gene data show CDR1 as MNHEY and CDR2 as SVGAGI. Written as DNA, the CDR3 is TGTGCCGGGTCGTTGACAGGGTATCCTGGAAACACCATATATTTT. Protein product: CAGSLTGYPGNTIYF.

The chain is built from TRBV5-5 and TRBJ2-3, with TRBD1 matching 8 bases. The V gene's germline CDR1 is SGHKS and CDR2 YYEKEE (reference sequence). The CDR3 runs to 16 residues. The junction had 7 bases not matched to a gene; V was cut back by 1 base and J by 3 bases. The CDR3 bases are TGTGCCAGCAGCTTGAACAGGGGGTTGGGGACAGATACGCAGTATTTT. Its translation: CASSLNRGLGTDTQYF.

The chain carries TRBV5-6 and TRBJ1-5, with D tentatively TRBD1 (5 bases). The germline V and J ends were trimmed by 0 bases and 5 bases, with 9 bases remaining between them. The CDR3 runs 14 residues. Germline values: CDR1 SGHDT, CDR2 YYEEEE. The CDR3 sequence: CASSLGGLDQPQHF. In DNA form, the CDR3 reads TGTGCCAGCAGCTTGGGGGGACTCGATCAGCCCCAGCATTTT.

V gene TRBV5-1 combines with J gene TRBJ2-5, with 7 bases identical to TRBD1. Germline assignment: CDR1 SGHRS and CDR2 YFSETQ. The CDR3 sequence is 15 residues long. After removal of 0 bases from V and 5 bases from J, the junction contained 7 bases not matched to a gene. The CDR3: CASSLGEGAGETQYF. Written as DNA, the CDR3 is TGCGCCAGCAGCTTGGGAGAGGGGGCAGGGGAGACCCAGTACTTC.

The CDR3 DNA reads TGTGCCAGCAGCTTGGCAGGGCCAACGTATGGCTACACCTTC. The encoded protein is CASSLAGPTYGYTF. The chain couples TRBV2 to TRBJ1-2; D perhaps matches TRBD1 (5 bases). Germline CDR1 reads SNHLY; CDR2 reads FYNNEI. The germline V and J ends were trimmed by 6 bases and 5 bases, with 16 bases remaining between them. The length of the CDR3 is 14 residues.